The clone carrying this T cell receptor (beta chain) was picked up many times. Its specificity is not known. The V gene lost 5 bases and the J gene lost 0 bases, with 17 bases spanning the gap. CDR3 length equals 17 residues. The data were taken from a study of neurological immune-mediated disorders. 5'RACE generated cDNA with 10-nucleotide random UMIs. Every sequencing run drew on 15-18 subjects and yielded over 170 million TCR-beta sequences. Each CDR3 protein is one row after TCRdb ran MiXCR on the 5' RACE reads. The sample lists approximately 84,000 distinct CDR3 sequences, about 4.3% seen once, with approximately 5.7% in the top ten. Study-level results: The study found the most TCR clonal expansion in HTLV-1-associated myelopathy and the least in multiple sclerosis, below healthy controls.

The time point is: longitudinal time-point 3. Unsorted libraries were prepared from 2 million PBMCs that had been stored at -80 C. Sequencing was performed on PBMCs. The sequence derives from a woman in her sixties with multiple sclerosis. V gene TRBV12-3 or TRBV12-4 combines with J gene TRBJ1-5, with a tentative D call TRBD1 (6 bases). The CDR3, as DNA: TGTGCCAGCAGTGGAAGGGACACGGACTATAGCAATCAGCCCCAGCATTTT. Translation: CASSGRDTDYSNQPQHF.